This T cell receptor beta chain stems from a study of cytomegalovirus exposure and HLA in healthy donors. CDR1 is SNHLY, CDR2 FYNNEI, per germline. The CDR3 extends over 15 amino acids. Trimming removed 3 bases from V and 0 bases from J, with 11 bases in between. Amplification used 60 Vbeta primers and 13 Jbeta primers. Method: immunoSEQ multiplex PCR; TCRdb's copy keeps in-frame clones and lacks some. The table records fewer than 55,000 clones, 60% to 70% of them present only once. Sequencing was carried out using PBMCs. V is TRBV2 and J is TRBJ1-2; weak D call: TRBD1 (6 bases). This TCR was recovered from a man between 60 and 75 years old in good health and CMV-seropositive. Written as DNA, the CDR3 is TGTGCCAGCAGTGAGGCTTACAGGGCTAACTATGGCTACACCTTC. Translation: CASSEAYRANYGYTF.